A selection of T cell receptor beta chains follows, all from one sample in a study of T cell repertoires in cytomegalovirus infection. The antigens of these receptors remain unknown. TCRdb ran MiXCR on the reads and lists one entry per CDR3 protein. Of hundreds of thousands of distinct CDR3 sequences listed, roughly a third are singletons. Material: cultured PBMCs, obtained from culture after CMV antigen stimulation. All receptors come from a human donor in good health (CMV status not recorded). Some clones in this sample may be carry-over from other donors' samples. Each CDR3 is given without its conserved first and last residue.

V	J	CDR3
TRBV6-2/TRBV6-3	TRBJ2-3	ASSYSLAGGQSPDTQY
TRBV19	TRBJ2-5	ASSIDQQLKTQY
TRBV28	TRBJ2-6	ASSPDRDLAGANVLT
TRBV11-2	TRBJ2-2	ASSLDSSWGGELF
TRBV7-6	TRBJ1-6	ASSFTRGQTGRGSPLH
TRBV30	TRBJ2-5	AWSVQETQY
TRBV11-2	TRBJ2-3	ASSRRLDTQY
TRBV9	TRBJ2-1	ASSPLWGGPNEQF
TRBV19	TRBJ2-5	ASSRRLAGGSPETQY
TRBV7-2	TRBJ2-7	ASSLGGGWGRYEQY
TRBV7-7	TRBJ2-3	ASSATGSTDTQY
TRBV29-1	TRBJ2-1	SVDSSGSSWNEQF
TRBV7-2	TRBJ2-2	ASSRTSAGELF
TRBV10-3	TRBJ2-7	AISETQGSYEQY
TRBV7-8	TRBJ2-5	ASSLGTGGGETQY
TRBV19	TRBJ2-1	ASSIGSLSGTTYNEQF
TRBV2	TRBJ2-3	ASIRTGGGSGPGDTQY
TRBV11-2	TRBJ2-5	ASSPLGGRETQY
TRBV7-3	TRBJ2-1	ASSFKGDNEQF
TRBV7-2	TRBJ2-1	ASSQEPSGTEQF
TRBV20-1	TRBJ2-1	SARGAFNEQF
TRBV19	TRBJ1-1	ASTIQGVNTEAF
TRBV7-9	TRBJ2-5	ASSLPLAGVVETQY
TRBV18	TRBJ1-4	ASSPPTNEKLF
TRBV11-3	TRBJ2-7	ASSLDRREQY
TRBV11-2	TRBJ2-5	ASSLGSSGRNQETQY
TRBV28	TRBJ2-1	ASSSQHSSYEQF
TRBV7-2	TRBJ2-7	ASSAPGQVLRQY
TRBV5-1	TRBJ1-5	ASSTGSDNQPQH
TRBV7-8	TRBJ2-1	ASSSTSGSGNEQF
TRBV5-1	TRBJ2-7	ASRPQGIHEQY
TRBV7-9	TRBJ2-1	ASSFSWREKDEQF
TRBV29-1	TRBJ2-5	SVEDGIFQETQY
TRBV6-2/TRBV6-3	TRBJ2-1	ASSLGVWDRRF
TRBV7-8	TRBJ1-1	ASSPRRAPVGHTEAF
TRBV7-8	TRBJ1-2	ASSLRAQGAKDYGYT
TRBV29-1	TRBJ2-7	SVLSGNSYEQY
TRBV12-3/TRBV12-4	TRBJ2-1	ASSPTGRNEQF
TRBV7-2	TRBJ1-6	ASSLDRGNSPLH
TRBV7-8	TRBJ1-5	ASSYGWGRGGNQPQH
TRBV29-1	TRBJ2-5	TILTGQETQY
TRBV19	TRBJ2-1	ASSRHGTSGSQNEQF
TRBV7-3	TRBJ2-5	ASSLPTSGTETQY
TRBV7-9	TRBJ1-2	ASSISGTVANYGYT
TRBV19	TRBJ1-5	ASRVLDRSGNQPQH
TRBV19	TRBJ2-1	ASSMVSSSYNEQF
TRBV7-6	TRBJ2-1	ASSFERNEQF